The 26 T cell receptor beta chains in this list originate from one sample, sequenced in a study of cytomegalovirus exposure and HLA in healthy donors (dated by TCRdb to the late 2010s). Libraries were prepared through the immunoSEQ multiplex PCR assay. A mixture of 60 forward primers for TCR Vbeta segments and 13 reverse primers for TCR Jbeta segments was used in the multiplex PCR. TCRdb obtained this table from immuneACCESS and retained in-frame rearrangements with V and J assigned. These tables miss some clones; where compared with another copy, unresolved V genes account for less than half of the shortfall, and the remainder is unexplained. This sample has approximately 150,000 clones in its table, and around 70% of those were observed once. The ten most abundant clones make up 4.5% to 5% of the sample. Sample: PBMCs. Every receptor here comes from a man between 18 and 35 years old in good health and CMV-seropositive.

The CDR3, as DNA: TGTGCCTCCAGTGAACCAAACACTGAAGCTTTCTTT. It yields the protein CASSEPNTEAFF. This sequence joins TRBV19 and TRBJ1-1; the D is unclear. Germline V gives CDR1 LNHDA, CDR2 SQIVND (reference sequence). The CDR3 extends over 12 amino acids. The germline V and J ends were trimmed by 11 bases and 2 bases, with 12 bases remaining between them.

The V gene is TRBV28, the J gene TRBJ1-1; 11 bases agree with TRBD1. V shed 6 bases and J 7 bases; nucleotides not matched to a gene: 10. From germline, CDR1 is MDHEN and CDR2 SYDVKM. CDR3 length: 15 residues. CDR3 amino acids: CASRGSGQGGGEAFF. CDR3 DNA: TGTGCCAGCAGGGGATCGGGACAGGGGGGGGGTGAAGCTTTCTTT.

The chain has TRBV28 and TRBJ1-2, with D perhaps TRBD1 (6 bases). The germline CDR1 and CDR2 sequences are MDHEN and SYDVKM. This CDR3 has 16 amino acids. V dropped 4 bases and J dropped 3 bases, with 18 bases sitting between them. The CDR3 DNA reads as TGTGCCAGCAGTTCCCCGAAAAAAGACAGGTACTATGGCTACACCTTC. Protein product: CASSSPKKDRYYGYTF.

This chain links TRBV7-9 with TRBJ2-2; TRBD2 matches 7 bases. V lost 6 bases and J lost 4; bases outside the gene matches: 5. Germline V gives CDR1 SEHNR, CDR2 FQNEAQ (reference sequence). This CDR3 region has 14 residues. CDR3 DNA: TGTGCCAGCAGTTTAAGACTAGCCACCGGGGAGCTGTTTTTT. Translation: CASSLRLATGELFF. The whole variable domain, filled in from reference TRBV7-9 and TRBJ2-2, reads DTGVSQNPRHKITKRGQNVTFRCDPISEHNRLYWYRQTLGQGPEFLTYFQNEAQLEKSRLLSDRFSAERPKGSFSTLEIQRTEQGDSAMYLCASSLRLATGELFFGEGSRLTVL.

The rearrangement joins TRBV29-1 to TRBJ1-1; D is perhaps TRBD1 (5 bases). The CDR3 is 14 residues long. Germline loops: CDR1 SQVTM, CDR2 ANQGSEA. The V end lost 1 base, the J end lost 0 bases, and 9 bases lay between the germline ends. The chain's CDR3 is CSVEGRQMNTEAFF. CDR3 sequence (DNA): TGCAGCGTTGAAGGCAGACAGATGAACACTGAAGCTTTCTTT.

J is TRBJ2-7 and V is TRBV15; the match to TRBD1 covers 9 bases. Germline V CDR1 and CDR2: LNHNV, YYDKDF (reference sequence). The CDR3 is 14 amino acids. Trimming cost V 4 bases and J 2 bases; bases outside gene matches: 3. The CDR3 is CATSMWDRAYEQYV. The CDR3 DNA reads TGTGCCACCAGCATGTGGGACAGGGCCTACGAGCAGTACGTC.

The J gene is TRBJ2-5, the V gene TRBV30, with 12 bases lining up with TRBD2. Trimming took 2 bases from V and 9 from J; bases not matched to a gene: 10. Per the germline V gene, CDR1 is GTSNPN and CDR2 is SVGIG (reference sequence). The CDR3 has 15 residues. The CDR3 DNA reads TGTGCCTGGAGTCAGGGGCTAGCGGGGGGGCTGTCCCAGTACTTC. It translates to CAWSQGLAGGLSQYF.

V and J are TRBV6-1 and TRBJ1-1; TRBD1 is a possible D gene (5 bases). Trimming took off 9 bases at V and 5 bases at J, with 16 bases between the two ends. Germline CDR1 and CDR2: MNHNS and SASEGT. There are 13 residues in the CDR3. DNA of the CDR3: TGTGCCAGACCCGAAGGGGTAGGGACTGAAGCTTTCTTT. It codes for CARPEGVGTEAFF.

This clone was picked up a small number of times. The genes are TRBV29-1 and TRBJ1-1; D is perhaps TRBD1 (5 bases). The CDR3 contains 13 residues. With 4 bases removed from V and 2 bases from J, the gap between germline ends came to 11 bases. In germline, CDR1 is SQVTM, CDR2 ANQGSEA. CDR3 coding DNA: TGCAGCGTTGGCGGGGACCTCAACACTGAAGCTTTCTTT. Translation gives CSVGGDLNTEAFF.

The J gene is TRBJ2-7, the V gene TRBV5-1; TRBD1 might be the D (6 bases). From germline, CDR1 is SGHRS and CDR2 YFSETQ. The CDR3 is 15 amino acids. Trimming pared 1 base from V and 1 base from J, leaving 12 bases between. The CDR3 DNA is TGCGCCAGCAGCTTGAACCCCGGACAGTCCTACGAGCAGTACGTC. Its translation is CASSLNPGQSYEQYV.

The rearrangement uses TRBV4-1 and TRBJ1-1; 7 nucleotides line up with TRBD1. V gave up 1 base and J gave up 4 bases; unmatched junction bases: 15. CDR1 and CDR2 (germline): MGHRA, YSYEKL. The CDR3 sequence is 18 residues long. The CDR3 sequence is CASSQVGAGGILGTEAFF. CDR3 sequence (DNA): TGCGCCAGCAGCCAAGTGGGCGCAGGGGGGATATTGGGCACTGAAGCTTTCTTT.

The rearrangement uses TRBV28 and TRBJ1-4; perhaps TRBD1 as D (6 bases). This CDR3 region has 14 residues. The germline CDR1 and CDR2 sequences are MDHEN and SYDVKM. V lost 6 bases and J lost 4, with 12 bases in between. CDR3 in DNA: TGTGCCAGCAGAGGACAGAAGTTTAATGAAAAACTGTTTTTT. Protein sequence: CASRGQKFNEKLFF.

J is TRBJ2-1 and V is TRBV9; possible D gene TRBD2, 6 bases. CDR1 is SGDLS and CDR2 is YYNGEE in the germline V gene. The CDR3 covers 16 residues. V was pared by 4 bases and J by 7 bases, with 21 bases between. CDR3 sequence reads: CASSFSGTPGGNEQFF. CDR3 in DNA: TGTGCCAGCAGCTTCTCCGGGACCCCCGGGGGAAATGAGCAGTTCTTC.

V gene TRBV27 combines with J gene TRBJ1-5, with D hard to call. The germline gives CDR1 MNHEY, CDR2 SMNVEV (reference sequence). Trimming removed 2 bases from V and 6 bases from J, with 14 bases in between. The CDR3 sequence is 15 residues long. The CDR3: CASSLTGEGGQPQHF. The CDR3 bases are TGTGCCAGCAGTTTAACCGGGGAAGGCGGTCAGCCCCAGCATTTT.

The V call is TRBV7-8, the J call TRBJ1-2; a possible D gene is TRBD1 (6 bases). Germline V gene lookup returns CDR1 SGHVS and CDR2 FQNEAQ. Trimming took off 4 bases at V and 4 bases at J, with 19 bases between the two ends. This CDR3 is built from 16 residues. CDR3: CASSSFVTRTAYGYTF. As DNA, the CDR3 is TGTGCCAGCAGCTCCTTCGTAACCAGGACAGCCTATGGCTACACCTTC.

V usage is TRBV5-1 and J usage is TRBJ2-5; 7 nucleotides match TRBD2. CDR3 length equals 15 residues. Germline loops: CDR1 SGHRS, CDR2 YFSETQ. Germline trimming cut 3 bases from V and 2 bases from J; bases unmatched to any gene: 7. The CDR3 DNA follows: TGCGCCAGCAGCTGGGGGGGGTCGGGTCAAGAGACCCAGTACTTC. Its translation is CASSWGGSGQETQYF.

The table lists this clone with a few counts. The genes are TRBV5-6 and TRBJ1-4; D is perhaps TRBD1 (6 bases). This CDR3 has 14 amino acids. Per germline, CDR1 SGHDT and CDR2 YYEEEE. V lost 0 bases and J 6 bases, leaving 9 bases between the germline ends. The CDR3 DNA is TGTGCCAGCAGCTTGGGGGACAATCATGAAAAACTGTTTTTT. Protein product: CASSLGDNHEKLFF.

V gene TRBV6-1 combines with J gene TRBJ1-1, with D possibly being TRBD1 (5 bases). Germline V gene sequence: CDR1 MNHNS, CDR2 SASEGT. The CDR3 is 16 residues long. The V and J ends lost 2 bases and 0 bases respectively, with 13 bases between them. CDR3 in amino acids: CASSERQGLMNTEAFF. The CDR3 bases are TGTGCCAGCAGTGAAAGGCAGGGACTAATGAACACTGAAGCTTTCTTT.

This sequence joins TRBV5-1 and TRBJ2-3, with D unresolved. V lost 0 bases and J 3 bases, leaving 8 bases between the germline ends. This CDR3 has 14 amino acids. Germline loops: CDR1 SGHRS, CDR2 YFSETQ. The CDR3 here is CASSLAGQTDTQYF. DNA of the CDR3: TGCGCCAGCAGCTTGGCGGGTCAAACAGATACGCAGTATTTT.

The chain combines TRBV29-1 with TRBJ1-2, with unresolved D. CDR3 length: 12 residues. The germline V gene has CDR1 SQVTM and CDR2 ANQGSEA. Trimming shortened V by 3 bases and J by 5 bases, and 10 bases separated the two germline ends. The CDR3 DNA sequence: TGCAGCGTTGAGACTGGAGGTTATGGCTACACCTTC. It is translated as CSVETGGYGYTF.

This clone was seen more than once but under ten times. The gene calls are TRBV19 and TRBJ2-3; 7 bases agree with TRBD1. The CDR3 has 12 amino acids. V was pared by 5 bases and J by 6 bases, with 2 bases of the junction left unmatched. Germline V gene sequence: CDR1 LNHDA, CDR2 SQIVND (reference sequence). The CDR3 loop reads CASSPRGDTQYF. The DNA for the CDR3 is TGTGCCAGTAGTCCCAGGGGGGATACGCAGTATTTT.

V gene TRBV28 combines with J gene TRBJ2-5; D not certain. Germline CDR1 MDHEN, CDR2 SYDVKM. This CDR3 contains 12 residues. With 10 bases removed from V and 2 bases from J, the gap between germline ends came to 11 bases. The CDR3 sequence: CATAPPQETQYF. The DNA for the CDR3 is TGTGCCACTGCGCCACCTCAAGAGACCCAGTACTTC.

The V and J genes are TRBV15 and TRBJ1-3; 7 bases align to TRBD1. The CDR3 has 17 residues. Germline V gene lookup returns CDR1 LNHNV and CDR2 YYDKDF (reference sequence). J gave up 4 bases and V 1 base, and 10 bases lay outside the gene matches. CDR3 bases: TGTGCCACCAGCAGAGCTCCTACAAGGGGGCCCGGAAACACCATATATTTT. Translating gives CATSRAPTRGPGNTIYF.

V usage is TRBV10-3 and J usage is TRBJ2-3, with 7 bases aligning to TRBD1. The CDR3 length is 13 residues. Unmatched junction bases numbered 14, after V lost 5 bases and J lost 15 bases. The V gene's germline CDR1 is ENHRY and CDR2 SYGVKD. CDR3 sequence reads: CAISTSAGTDCYF. The DNA of the CDR3 is TGTGCCATCAGTACCTCCGCCGGGACAGACTGTTATTTT.

The chain joins TRBV6-1 to TRBJ1-5; D possibly corresponds to TRBD1 (6 bases). The germline CDR1 and CDR2 sequences are MNHNS and SASEGT. V lost 6 bases and J lost 0, with 9 bases in between. There are 14 residues in the CDR3. Written as DNA, the CDR3 is TGTGCCAGCAGAGGACAGATTAGCAATCAGCCCCAGCATTTT. Its protein is CASRGQISNQPQHF.

The chain joins TRBV6-5 to TRBJ1-5, with a tentative D call TRBD1 (5 bases). Germline-derived CDR1 and CDR2 are MNHEY and SVGAGI. With 4 bases removed from V and 7 bases from J, the gap between germline ends came to 11 bases. This CDR3 contains 13 residues. CDR3: CASSSTQGQPQHF. The CDR3 nucleotides read TGTGCCAGCAGTTCGACTCAGGGCCAGCCCCAGCATTTT.